The rows below give T cell receptor beta chains drawn from one sample of a study of CD8+ T cells in alopecia areata. Libraries were prepared by immunoSEQ multiplex PCR; TCRdb keeps only in-frame clonotypes and omits some of them. Of roughly 100,000 clones in the sample, roughly three fifths are singletons; the top ten hold about a sixth. The specimen was CD8+ T cells sorted from blood, collected at week 4, from a patient treated with tofacitinib. The receptors were sampled from a human donor with alopecia areata. CDR3s leave out the opening cysteine and the closing phenylalanine or tryptophan. The order of the fields is clone size, V gene, D gene, CDR3 length, CDR3 protein. A D gene is named only where the DNA matches it firmly. The listing skips clone size in some rows; elsewhere it reads once, few, many or a size class.

abundance: few
v_gene: TRBV9
d_gene: TRBD2
len: 15
CDR3aa: ASSVASGGAPYNEQF

abundance: -
v_gene: TRBV27
d_gene: TRBD2
len: 13
CDR3aa: ASSRRLAGEDTQY

abundance: -
v_gene: TRBV5-5
d_gene: -
len: 12
CDR3aa: ASSLEGPVGELF

abundance: few
v_gene: TRBV10-3
d_gene: -
len: 11
CDR3aa: AIQEVLADTQY

abundance: few
v_gene: TRBV6-5
d_gene: TRBD2
len: 13
CDR3aa: ASSQSGGRGETQY

abundance: few
v_gene: TRBV7-9
d_gene: -
len: 11
CDR3aa: ASSSLLQETQY

abundance: -
v_gene: TRBV15
d_gene: -
len: 14
CDR3aa: ATSSPRGSRPYEQY

abundance: few
v_gene: TRBV2
d_gene: -
len: 12
CDR3aa: ASSVGGGVNEQF

abundance: few
v_gene: TRBV4-3
d_gene: TRBD2
len: 13
CDR3aa: ASSQVLAGVIEQY

abundance: -
v_gene: TRBV27
d_gene: TRBD1
len: 13
CDR3aa: ASRETGSAIYEQY

abundance: -
v_gene: TRBV6-5
d_gene: -
len: 14
CDR3aa: ASSYSRVREDTEAF

abundance: few
v_gene: TRBV27
d_gene: -
len: 12
CDR3aa: ASSFQDWSGELF

abundance: -
v_gene: TRBV5-1
d_gene: TRBD2
len: 13
CDR3aa: ASSPGTSGAETQY

abundance: once
v_gene: TRBV19
d_gene: -
len: 12
CDR3aa: ASSLGESTGELF

abundance: -
v_gene: TRBV5-4
d_gene: TRBD2
len: 13
CDR3aa: ASSFLAGSSYEQY

abundance: -
v_gene: TRBV2
d_gene: -
len: 14
CDR3aa: ASSGGGPPRAGELF

abundance: once
v_gene: TRBV5-1
d_gene: TRBD2
len: 15
CDR3aa: ASSTGLAGVDQETQY

abundance: -
v_gene: TRBV27
d_gene: TRBD1
len: 14
CDR3aa: ASSLTGGSGANVLT

abundance: -
v_gene: TRBV25-1
d_gene: -
len: 14
CDR3aa: ASSEGTYDSGNTIY

abundance: -
v_gene: TRBV5-6
d_gene: TRBD1
len: 11
CDR3aa: ASSRDRDYEQY

abundance: -
v_gene: TRBV27
d_gene: -
len: 13
CDR3aa: ASSLSWSGYNEQF

abundance: -
v_gene: TRBV4-3
d_gene: -
len: 13
CDR3aa: ASSQTLGGIYGYT

abundance: -
v_gene: TRBV11-2
d_gene: -
len: 12
CDR3aa: ASSLVGPAYEQY

abundance: -
v_gene: TRBV28
d_gene: -
len: 12
CDR3aa: ASSLSIREYGYT

abundance: -
v_gene: TRBV27
d_gene: TRBD2
len: 11
CDR3aa: ATRGSGSDEQF

abundance: few
v_gene: TRBV4-3
d_gene: -
len: 12
CDR3aa: ASSQGAGTGELF

abundance: -
v_gene: TRBV6-7
d_gene: TRBD1
len: 14
CDR3aa: ASSYPPVRGHQPQH

abundance: -
v_gene: TRBV6-6
d_gene: -
len: 10
CDR3aa: AGGSYNSPLH

abundance: -
v_gene: TRBV7-2
d_gene: TRBD2
len: 14
CDR3aa: ASSEGTSEFYNEQF

abundance: -
v_gene: TRBV4-3
d_gene: -
len: 12
CDR3aa: ASSLREPYNEQF

abundance: -
v_gene: TRBV7-9
d_gene: TRBD2
len: 13
CDR3aa: ASSFWRGLLNEQY

abundance: once
v_gene: TRBV28
d_gene: TRBD1
len: 14
CDR3aa: ASSFWGVTGGNEQY

abundance: -
v_gene: TRBV30
d_gene: TRBD1
len: 13
CDR3aa: AWSAGTGGNQPQH

abundance: -
v_gene: TRBV7-9
d_gene: -
len: 12
CDR3aa: ASSATMYTGELF

abundance: -
v_gene: TRBV6-4
d_gene: -
len: 12
CDR3aa: ASSEKGESDTQY

abundance: -
v_gene: TRBV29-1
d_gene: -
len: 12
CDR3aa: SVGTSNSYNEQF

abundance: -
v_gene: TRBV5-1
d_gene: TRBD1
len: 13
CDR3aa: ASSSPGQGSTEAF

abundance: -
v_gene: TRBV5-1
d_gene: TRBD2
len: 13
CDR3aa: ASSLGSGDYNEQF

abundance: -
v_gene: TRBV4-1
d_gene: -
len: 13
CDR3aa: ASSQDLAATDTQY

abundance: -
v_gene: TRBV15
d_gene: -
len: 14
CDR3aa: ATSRDRIGDNQPQH

abundance: few
v_gene: TRBV2
d_gene: TRBD2
len: 11
CDR3aa: ATRGSGSDEQF